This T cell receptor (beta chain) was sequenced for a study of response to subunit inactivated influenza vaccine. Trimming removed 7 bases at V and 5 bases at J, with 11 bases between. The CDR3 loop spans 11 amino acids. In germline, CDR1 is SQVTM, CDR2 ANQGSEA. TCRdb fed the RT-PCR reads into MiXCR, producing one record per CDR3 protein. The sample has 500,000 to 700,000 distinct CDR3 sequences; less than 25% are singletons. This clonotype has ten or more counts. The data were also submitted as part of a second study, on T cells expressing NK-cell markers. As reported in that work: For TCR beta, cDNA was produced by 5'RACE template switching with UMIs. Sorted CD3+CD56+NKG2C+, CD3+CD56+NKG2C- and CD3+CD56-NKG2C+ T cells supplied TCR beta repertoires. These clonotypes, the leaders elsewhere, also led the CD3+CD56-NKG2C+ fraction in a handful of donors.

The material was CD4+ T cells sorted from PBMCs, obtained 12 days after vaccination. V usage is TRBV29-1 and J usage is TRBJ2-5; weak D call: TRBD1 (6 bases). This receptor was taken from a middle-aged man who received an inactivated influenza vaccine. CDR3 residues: CSAARGETQYF. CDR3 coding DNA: TGCAGCGCTGCAAGGGGGGAGACCCAGTACTTC.